Below are 5 T cell receptor beta chains sequenced from a single sample in a study of siplizumab effects on memory and regulatory T cells. Repertoires were generated with immunoSEQ multiplex PCR, while TCRdb's copy carries only in-frame clones and drops some. Among roughly 100,000 clones listed, about 92% were seen once. The material sequenced was CD4+ T cells sorted from blood. The receptors were gathered from a human donor in good health.

This chain connects TRBV5-1 to TRBJ1-4, with 7 bases lining up with TRBD1. J lost 3 bases, V lost 3 bases, and 2 bases had no gene match. The V gene's germline CDR1 is SGHRS and CDR2 YFSETQ. The CDR3 has 14 residues. CDR3 region: CASSSQGSNEKLFF. The DNA for the CDR3 is TGCGCCAGCAGCTCACAGGGGTCTAATGAAAAACTGTTTTTT.

The chain links TRBV9 to TRBJ1-1, with 12 bases fitting TRBD1. Germline CDR1 reads SGDLS; CDR2 reads YYNGEE. The J segment lost 6 bases and the V segment lost 0 bases, leaving 6 bases of the junction unmatched. This CDR3 contains 16 residues. The CDR3 DNA follows: TGTGCCAGCAGCGTAGTCGGGACAGGGGGCGAACCTGAAGCTTTCTTT. Translating it yields CASSVVGTGGEPEAFF.

J is TRBJ2-7 and V is TRBV15; the D is unclear. Per germline, CDR1 LNHNV and CDR2 YYDKDF (reference sequence). The CDR3 consists of 13 residues. V gave up 0 bases and J gave up 3 bases, with 6 bases separating them. CDR3 loop: CATSRDEGYEQYF. The CDR3 DNA is TGTGCCACCAGCAGAGATGAAGGCTACGAGCAGTACTTC.

This chain joins TRBV19 and TRBJ1-4; no clear D. The CDR3 contains 12 residues. Germline loops: CDR1 LNHDA, CDR2 SQIVND (reference sequence). V was pared by 5 bases and J by 10 bases, with 11 bases between. CDR3 DNA: TGTGCCAGTAGTGAGTCGGCGGGAAAACTGTTTTTT. Its protein is CASSESAGKLFF.

Only a few counts were recorded for this clone. The genes are TRBV6-1 and TRBJ1-1; D is unclear. The V end was cut by 2 bases, the J end by 5 bases, with 3 bases between. Germline V gene sequence: CDR1 MNHNS, CDR2 SASEGT. The length of the CDR3 is 11 residues. CDR3 nucleotides: TGTGCCAGCAGTGAATCGACTGAAGCTTTCTTT. Protein: CASSESTEAFF.